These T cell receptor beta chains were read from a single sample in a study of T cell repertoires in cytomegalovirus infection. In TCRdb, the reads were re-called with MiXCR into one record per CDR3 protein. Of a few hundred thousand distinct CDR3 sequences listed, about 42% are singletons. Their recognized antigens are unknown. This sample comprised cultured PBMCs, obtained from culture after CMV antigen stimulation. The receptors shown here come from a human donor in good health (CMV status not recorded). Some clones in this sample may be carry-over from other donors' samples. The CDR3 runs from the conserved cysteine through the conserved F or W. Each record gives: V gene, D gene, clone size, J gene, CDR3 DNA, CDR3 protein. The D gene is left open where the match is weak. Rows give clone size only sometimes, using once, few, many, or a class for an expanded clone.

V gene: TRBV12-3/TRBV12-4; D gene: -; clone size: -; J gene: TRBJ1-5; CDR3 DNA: TGTGCCAGCGCCCATGGGGGACGGGGCAATCAGCCCCAGCATTTT; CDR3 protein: CASAHGGRGNQPQHF
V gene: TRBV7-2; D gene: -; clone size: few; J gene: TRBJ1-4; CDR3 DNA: TGTGCCAGCAGCCCGGGACGGAGTAATGAAAAACTGTTTTTT; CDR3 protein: CASSPGRSNEKLFF
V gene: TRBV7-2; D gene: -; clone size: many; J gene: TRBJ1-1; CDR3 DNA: TGTGCCAGCAGCTTAGTGGGGGACTACACTGAAGCTTTCTTT; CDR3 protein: CASSLVGDYTEAFF
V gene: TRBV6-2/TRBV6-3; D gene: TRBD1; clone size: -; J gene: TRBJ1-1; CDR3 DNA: TGTGCCAGCACCTCAGGGGGCACTGAAGCTTTCTTT; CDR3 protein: CASTSGGTEAFF
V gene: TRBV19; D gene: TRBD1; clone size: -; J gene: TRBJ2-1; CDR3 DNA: TGTGCCAGTAGACCAGGCTGGGGACAGGGGAGCTCCTACAATGAGCAGTTCTTC; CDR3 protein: CASRPGWGQGSSYNEQFF
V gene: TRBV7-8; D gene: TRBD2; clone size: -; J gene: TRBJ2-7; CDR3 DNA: TGTGCCAGCAGCCTAGCGGGCCTGACCTACGAGCAGTACTTC; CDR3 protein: CASSLAGLTYEQYF
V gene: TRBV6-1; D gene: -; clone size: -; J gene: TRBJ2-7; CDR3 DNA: TGTGCCAGCAGTGAAGCAGGCAACTACGAGCAGTACTTC; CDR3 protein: CASSEAGNYEQYF
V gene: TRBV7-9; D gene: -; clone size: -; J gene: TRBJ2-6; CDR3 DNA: TGTGCCAGTTCTCGGGCGGGCTCTGGGGCCAACGTCCTGACTTTC; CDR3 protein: CASSRAGSGANVLTF
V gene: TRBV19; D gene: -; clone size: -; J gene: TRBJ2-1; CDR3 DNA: TGTGCCAGTAGTATAGATCGAGGCAATTACAATGAGCAGTTCTTC; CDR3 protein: CASSIDRGNYNEQFF
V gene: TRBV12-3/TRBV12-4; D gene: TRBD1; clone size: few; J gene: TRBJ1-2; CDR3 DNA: TGTGCCAGCAGTTTGCAGGGGGGCTATGGCTACACCTTC; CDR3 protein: CASSLQGGYGYTF
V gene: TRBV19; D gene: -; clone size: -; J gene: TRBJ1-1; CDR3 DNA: TGTGCCAGTAGTACCAGGACCCTAACCATGAACACTGAAGCTTTCTTT; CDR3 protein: CASSTRTLTMNTEAFF
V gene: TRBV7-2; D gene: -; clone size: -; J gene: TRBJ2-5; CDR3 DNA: TGTGCCAGCAGCTTGAACGGGGGATTACAAGAGACCCAGTACTTC; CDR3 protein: CASSLNGGLQETQYF
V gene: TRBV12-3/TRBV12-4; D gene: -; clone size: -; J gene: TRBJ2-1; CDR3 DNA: TGTGCCAGCAGTTTCGACCTGTCGCCCTCCTACAATGAGCAGTTCTTC; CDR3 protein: CASSFDLSPSYNEQFF
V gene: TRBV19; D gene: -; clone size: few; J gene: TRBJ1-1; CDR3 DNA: TGTGCCAGTAGTATACAGGGAGACACTGAAGCTTTCTTT; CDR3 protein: CASSIQGDTEAFF
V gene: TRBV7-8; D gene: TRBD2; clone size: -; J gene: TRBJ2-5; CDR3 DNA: TGTGCCAGCAGCTCACCAAGGACTAGCGGGAGAAGAGAGACCCAGTACTTC; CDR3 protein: CASSSPRTSGRRETQYF
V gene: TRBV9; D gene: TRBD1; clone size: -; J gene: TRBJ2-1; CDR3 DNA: TGTGCCAGCAGCGCAGACAGGGCATACTACAATGAGCAGTTCTTC; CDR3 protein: CASSADRAYYNEQFF
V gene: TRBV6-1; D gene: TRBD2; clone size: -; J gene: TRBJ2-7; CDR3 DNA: TGTGCCAGCAGTTACACACTAGCGGGAGGTCCCTACGAGCAGTACTTC; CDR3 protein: CASSYTLAGGPYEQYF
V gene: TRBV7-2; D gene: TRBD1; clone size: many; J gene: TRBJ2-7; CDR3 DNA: TGTGCCAGCAGCTTAAGTTTAGGGACAGGGCTTGAGCAGTACTTC; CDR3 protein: CASSLSLGTGLEQYF
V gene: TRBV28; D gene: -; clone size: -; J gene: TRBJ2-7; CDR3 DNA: TGTGCCAGCAGTTTGAGTGGGGTCAGCTCCTACGAGCAGTACTTC; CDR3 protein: CASSLSGVSSYEQYF
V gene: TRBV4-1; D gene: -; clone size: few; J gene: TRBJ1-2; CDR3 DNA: TGCGCCAGCAGCCGGATAGTGACAGGCCCCAACTATGGCTACACCTTC; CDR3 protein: CASSRIVTGPNYGYTF
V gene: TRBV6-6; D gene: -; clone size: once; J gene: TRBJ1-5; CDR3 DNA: TGTGCCAGCAGTGAATACGACAGGATGAACCAGCCCCAGCATTTT; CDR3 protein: CASSEYDRMNQPQHF
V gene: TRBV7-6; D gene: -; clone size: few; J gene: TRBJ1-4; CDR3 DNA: TGTGCCAGCAGCCCGGGACGAGGAAACGAAAAACTGTTTTTT; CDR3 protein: CASSPGRGNEKLFF
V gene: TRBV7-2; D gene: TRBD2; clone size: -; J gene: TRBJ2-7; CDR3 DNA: TGTGCCAGCAGCTTTTTAGCGGGAGAAACCTACGAGCAGTACTTC; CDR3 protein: CASSFLAGETYEQYF
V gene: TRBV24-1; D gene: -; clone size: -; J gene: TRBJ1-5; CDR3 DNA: TGTGTCACCAGTGATTCGGCTTGGACCGGAGATCAGCCCCAGCATTTT; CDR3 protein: CVTSDSAWTGDQPQHF
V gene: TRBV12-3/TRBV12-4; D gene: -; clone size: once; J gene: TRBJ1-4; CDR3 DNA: TGTGCCAGCCGGGCATACGCTGGGGGAAATGAAAAACTGTTTTTT; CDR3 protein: CASRAYAGGNEKLFF
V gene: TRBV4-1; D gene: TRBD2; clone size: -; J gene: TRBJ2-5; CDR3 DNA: TGCGCCAGCAGCCAAGTAGGGCTAGCGGACCGGACCCAGTACTTC; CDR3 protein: CASSQVGLADRTQYF
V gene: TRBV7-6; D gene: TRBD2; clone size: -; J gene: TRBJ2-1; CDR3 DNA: TGTGCCAGCAGCTTACTATTACCAGCGGGAGTAACTGACAATGAGCAGTTCTTC; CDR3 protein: CASSLLLPAGVTDNEQFF
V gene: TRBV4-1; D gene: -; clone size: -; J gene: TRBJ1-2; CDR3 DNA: TGCGCCAGCAGCCTCAGCGCGGGTGCGGACTATGGCTACACCTTC; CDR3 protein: CASSLSAGADYGYTF
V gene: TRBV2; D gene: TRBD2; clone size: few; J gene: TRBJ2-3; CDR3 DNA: TGTGCCAGCAGTGAAGGAGGGCCTAGCGGGAGCACAGATACGCAGTATTTT; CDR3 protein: CASSEGGPSGSTDTQYF
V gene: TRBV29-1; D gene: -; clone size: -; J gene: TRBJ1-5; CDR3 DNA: TGCAGCGCCGGAGGTTTAGGGTCAGGGAGCAATCAGCCCCAGCATTTT; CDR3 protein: CSAGGLGSGSNQPQHF
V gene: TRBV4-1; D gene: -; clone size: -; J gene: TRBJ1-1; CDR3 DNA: TGCGCCAGCAGCCAAGCACTGGCAGCATATCAGAAGCGGGACACTGAAGCTTTCTTT; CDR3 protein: CASSQALAAYQKRDTEAFF
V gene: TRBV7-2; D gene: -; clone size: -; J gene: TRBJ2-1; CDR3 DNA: TGTGCCAGCAGCCCACGAAACGCGGGTGAGCAGTTCTTC; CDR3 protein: CASSPRNAGEQFF
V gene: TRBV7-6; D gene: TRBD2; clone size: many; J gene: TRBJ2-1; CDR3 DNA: TGTGCCAGCAGCTCGGGACTAGCGGCCTACAATGAGCAGTTCTTC; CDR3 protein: CASSSGLAAYNEQFF
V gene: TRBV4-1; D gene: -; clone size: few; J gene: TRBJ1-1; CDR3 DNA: TGCGCCAGCAGCCAGACGATACGACTGAACACTGAAGCTTTCTTT; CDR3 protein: CASSQTIRLNTEAFF
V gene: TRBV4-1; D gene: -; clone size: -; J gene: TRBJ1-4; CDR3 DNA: TGCGCCAACAGCCGTGGTCGGGGGGGCCCTAATGAAAAACTGTTTTTT; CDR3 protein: CANSRGRGGPNEKLFF
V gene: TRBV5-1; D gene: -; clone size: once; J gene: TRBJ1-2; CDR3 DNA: TGCGCCAGCAACCCGGACCTTTCAAGTGGCTACACCTTC; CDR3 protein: CASNPDLSSGYTF
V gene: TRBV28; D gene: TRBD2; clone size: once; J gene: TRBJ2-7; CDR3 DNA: TGTGCCACCGGACTAGCGGGAATCTCCTACGAGCAGTACTTC; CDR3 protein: CATGLAGISYEQYF
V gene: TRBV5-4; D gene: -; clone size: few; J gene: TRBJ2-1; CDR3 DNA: TGTGCCAGCAGCTCCGCGAAGGGCTCCTACAATGAGCAGTTCTTC; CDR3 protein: CASSSAKGSYNEQFF